The 20 T cell receptor beta chains listed next were all sequenced from one sample in a study of cytomegalovirus exposure and HLA in healthy donors. The study ran its PCR with 60 Vbeta and 13 Jbeta primers. Sequencing used immunoSEQ multiplex PCR; TCRdb keeps in-frame clones, though not all of them. This repertoire shows more than 95,000 clones, about 80% found once; its top ten account for 5.8%. The sample comprised PBMCs. Receptors were obtained from a man in his 60s in good health and CMV-seropositive.

This clone was found a few times. The rearrangement links TRBV6-5 to TRBJ1-4; maybe TRBD1 (5 bases). Germline lookup yields CDR1 MNHEY and CDR2 SVGAGI. The CDR3 covers 13 residues. V gave up 7 bases and J gave up 4 bases, with 10 bases separating them. The CDR3 coding sequence is TGTGCCAGCACTACAGGTCATAATGAAAAACTGTTTTTT. It codes for CASTTGHNEKLFF.

This rearrangement joins TRBV28 to TRBJ1-2, with 10 bases identical to TRBD1. Looked up from germline, CDR1 is MDHEN and CDR2 is SYDVKM. CDR3 length: 14 residues. V shed 1 base, J shed 8 bases, and the junction held 4 bases outside the gene matches. The CDR3, as DNA: TGTGCCAGCAGTTTATTTAAGACAGGGGGCGGCTACACCTTC. Translated, it gives CASSLFKTGGGYTF.

This chain joins TRBV10-3 and TRBJ2-3, with a possible D match to TRBD2 (6 bases). V gave up 10 bases and J gave up 0 bases, with 17 bases separating them. The CDR3 consists of 15 residues. Per the germline V gene, CDR1 is ENHRY and CDR2 is SYGVKD. CDR3 nucleotide sequence: TGTGCCACCGGGGGACGGTCCTCTAGCACAGATACGCAGTATTTT. As protein: CATGGRSSSTDTQYF.

The rearrangement joins TRBV21-1 to TRBJ1-1. TRBV21-1 is given as a pseudogene. CDR3 length: 19 residues. The CDR3 reads CASSKGRRPLLALNTEAFF. CDR3 in DNA: TGTGCCAGCAGCAAAGGGAGAAGGCCCCTCCTGGCATTGAACACTGAAGCTTTCTTT.

This chain links TRBV29-1 with TRBJ1-2; no clear D gene. The CDR3 totals 13 residues. V was clipped by 3 bases and J by 1 base, with 9 bases between them. The germline V gene has CDR1 SQVTM and CDR2 ANQGSEA. This chain's CDR3 is CSVENFHNYGYTF. CDR3 nucleotide sequence: TGCAGCGTTGAGAACTTTCATAACTATGGCTACACCTTC.

This clone was seen a single time. The chain joins TRBV7-3 to TRBJ2-4, with 8 bases fitting TRBD2. The germline V gene has CDR1 SGHTA and CDR2 FQGTGA. CDR3 size: 14 residues. V shed 5 bases, J shed 7 bases, and the junction held 7 bases outside the gene matches. The DNA of the CDR3 is TGTGCCAGCAGCATCGGGGGGGCGGGGAACATTCAGTACTTC. Translating gives CASSIGGAGNIQYF.

The genes are TRBV10-3 and TRBJ1-2; weak D call: TRBD1 (5 bases). Germline-derived CDR1 and CDR2 are ENHRY and SYGVKD. Trimming removed 0 bases from V and 8 bases from J, with 13 bases in between. The CDR3 runs 14 residues. The CDR3 reads CAISESAAGEGYTF. The CDR3 coding sequence is TGTGCCATCAGTGAGTCGGCCGCGGGGGAAGGCTACACCTTC.

The chain is built from TRBV5-1 and TRBJ2-1; TRBD1 might be the D (6 bases). Germline CDR1 and CDR2: SGHRS and YFSETQ. V was cut by 4 bases and J by 8 bases, with 22 bases left in between. The CDR3 extends over 16 amino acids. The CDR3 protein is CASSRSLGLGGYEQFF. CDR3 bases: TGCGCCAGCAGCCGCTCCCTAGGTCTTGGGGGCTATGAGCAGTTCTTC.

The chain joins TRBV7-9 to TRBJ1-4; no clear D gene. CDR1 SEHNR and CDR2 FQNEAQ come from the germline V gene (reference sequence). The CDR3 is 13 residues long. V was pared by 5 bases and J by 8 bases, with 12 bases between. CDR3 sequence reads: CASSPSPSEKLFF. For the CDR3, the DNA is TGTGCCAGCAGCCCCTCTCCGAGCGAAAAACTGTTTTTT.

This clone was seen only a few times. The chain couples TRBV5-1 to TRBJ1-2; D unresolved. Per the germline V gene, CDR1 is SGHRS and CDR2 is YFSETQ. The CDR3 has 15 amino acids. V gave up 0 bases and J gave up 6 bases, with 15 bases separating them. The CDR3 here is CASSLVPDLANGYTF. The DNA of the CDR3 is TGCGCCAGCAGCTTGGTACCGGATCTAGCCAATGGCTACACCTTC.

The chain joins TRBV2 to TRBJ2-7; the match to TRBD1 covers 7 bases. The trim removed 8 bases at V and 7 bases at J, leaving 14 bases unmatched. Germline V gene sequence: CDR1 SNHLY, CDR2 FYNNEI. The CDR3 extends over 14 amino acids. CDR3 sequence (DNA): TGTGCCAGCGTTAACACAGGGGTGACGGGAGAGCAGTACTTC. This translates into CASVNTGVTGEQYF.

The gene calls are TRBV6-5 and TRBJ1-1; 11 bases are shared with TRBD1. V lost 2 bases and J lost 2; bases outside the gene matches: 4. The CDR3 is 16 amino acids. CDR1 and CDR2 (germline): MNHEY, SVGAGI. CDR3 amino acids: CASSYPGTGGNTEAFF. The CDR3 DNA sequence: TGTGCCAGCAGTTACCCCGGGACAGGGGGTAACACTGAAGCTTTCTTT.

The chain recombines TRBV28 with TRBJ2-1, with 14 bases identical to TRBD2. Germline CDR1 is MDHEN and CDR2 is SYDVKM. The V and J ends lost 6 bases and 16 bases, in that order; junction bases with no gene match: 17. The CDR3 is 16 residues long. CDR3 DNA sequence: TGTGCCAGCAGGGATACGACAGGACTAGCGGGGGGCCCGTTCTTCTTC. This translates into CASRDTTGLAGGPFFF.

The chain employs TRBV14 and TRBJ2-1; D perhaps matches TRBD1 (6 bases). The germline V gene encodes CDR1 SGHDN and CDR2 FVKESK. V was cut by 2 bases and J by 4 bases, with 6 bases left in between. CDR3 length equals 13 residues. The DNA of the CDR3 is TGTGCCAGCAGCCAACAGGGGTACAATGAGCAGTTCTTC. Translating gives CASSQQGYNEQFF.

The chain combines TRBV7-6 with TRBJ2-5; 7 bases agree with TRBD2. TRBJ2-7 matches the DNA end more closely, so the J call is doubtful. CDR3 length: 16 residues. The germline CDR1 and CDR2 sequences are SGHVS and FNYEAQ. CDR3 nucleotides: TGTGCCAGCAGCCCCTTCCCTTCTAGCGGAACCTACGAGCAGTACTTC. Amino acid sequence: CASSPFPSSGTYEQYF.

The genes are TRBV11-2 and TRBJ2-7, with TRBD2 matching over 11 bases. J was trimmed by 3 bases and V by 5 bases; bases with no gene match: 6. CDR3 size: 15 residues. Germline CDR1 and CDR2: SGHAT and FQNNGV. The chain's CDR3 is CASSPLAGGNYEQYF. CDR3 sequence (DNA): TGTGCCAGCAGCCCGCTAGCGGGGGGTAACTACGAGCAGTACTTC.

The rearrangement links TRBV6-1 to TRBJ2-5, with TRBD2 matching 7 bases. The V gene's germline CDR1 is MNHNS and CDR2 SASEGT. The CDR3 sequence is 15 residues long. Trimming removed 2 bases from V and 2 bases from J; junction bases left unmatched: 5. The chain's CDR3 is CASSEMGGIQETQYF. In nucleotides, the CDR3 is TGTGCCAGCAGTGAAATGGGAGGGATTCAAGAGACCCAGTACTTC.

The chain links TRBV14 to TRBJ1-2; 7 bases line up with TRBD1. The CDR3 is 15 amino acids. Germline V CDR1 and CDR2: SGHDN, FVKESK. The ends lost 5 bases at V and 0 bases at J; junction bases unmatched: 6. The CDR3 region is CASSDTGQPNYGYTF. CDR3 DNA sequence: TGTGCCAGCAGCGATACGGGACAGCCTAACTATGGCTACACCTTC. Full variable domain (rest looked up from reference TRBV14 and TRBJ1-2): EAGVTQFPSHSVIEKGQTVTLRCDPISGHDNLYWYRRVMGKEIKFLLHFVKESKQDESGMPNNRFLAERTGGTYSTLKVQPAELEDSGVYFCASSDTGQPNYGYTFGSGTRLTVV.

The J gene is TRBJ2-7, the V gene TRBV6-5; 8 bases map to TRBD1. V dropped 6 bases and J dropped 2; count of bases not matched to a gene: 9. Germline V gene sequence: CDR1 MNHEY, CDR2 SVGAGI. The CDR3 spans 15 residues. CDR3 bases: TGTGCCAGCAGCAAAGACAGGGGCTCAACCTACGAGCAGTACTTC. Its translation: CASSKDRGSTYEQYF.

This chain connects TRBV27 to TRBJ2-1; 10 nucleotides align to TRBD2. The germline V gene has CDR1 MNHEY and CDR2 SMNVEV (reference sequence). The CDR3 contains 16 residues. V gave up 7 bases and J gave up 9 bases; unmatched junction bases: 15. The chain's CDR3 is CASTNKAGGLGGEQFF. DNA of the CDR3: TGTGCCAGCACCAACAAAGCGGGGGGGCTTGGTGGTGAGCAGTTCTTC.